By sample fraction, the clone carrying this T cell receptor beta chain is medium-sized. Antigen unknown. The observed sequence ends 3 residues before the CDR3 terminus, with the missing tail filled in from the germline J gene. CDR1 and CDR2 from the germline V gene are SQVTM and ANQGSEA. This CDR3 is built from 14 residues. V was clipped by 1 base and J by 4 bases; unmatched bases: 5. This sample is part of a study of T cell clonality in common variable immunodeficiency. Aged about 9 to 64 years, CVID subjects averaged about 38 years old. CVID subjects had received replacement immunoglobulin for at least one year. This table comes from immunoSEQ multiplex PCR, and its TCRdb copy is limited to in-frame clones, with some not included. The sample lists about 20,000 clones, none appearing once, the ten largest making up around 13%. Study-wide findings and caveats: In common variable immunodeficiency, TCR beta chains reportedly carried fewer deletions and N-nucleotide insertions. CVID subjects shared fewer TCRbeta clones than healthy controls did.

The sequence was obtained from a human donor with common variable immunodeficiency. The rearrangement links TRBV29-1 to TRBJ2-3; TRBD1 aligns across 7 bases. Sequenced: peripheral blood mononuclear cells. The CDR3 is CSVEGGTVADTQYF. Incomplete CDR3 DNA: TGCAGCGTTGAAGGTGGGACAGTCGCAGATACG.